This T cell receptor (beta chain) stems from a study of OX40 agonist ivuxolimab in advanced cancers. Whole-study context: Participants could have had prior anti-PD-1, anti-PD-L1 or anti-CTLA-4 therapy, and around 40% had some.

Produced via immunoSEQ multiplex PCR; TCRdb's table is partial and in-frame only. The table shows some 130,000 clones, with 85% to 90% occurring only once. There are 13 residues in the CDR3. In germline, CDR1 is SNHLY, CDR2 FYNNEI. Trimming cost V 9 bases and J 3 bases, with 12 bases left between them. This clonotype was obtained from an adult with an advanced solid tumor such as melanoma, head and neck, liver or kidney cancer. The sequencing here drew on CD4+ or CD8+ T cells sorted from blood, taken in a trial of the OX40 agonist ivuxolimab. This chain joins TRBV2 and TRBJ2-1; D might be TRBD1 (6 bases). The CDR3 DNA reads as TGTGCCAGAAGGGGGACCTACTACAATGAGCAGTTCTTC. Translation gives CARRGTYYNEQFF.